The clone carrying this T cell receptor beta chain occurred a few times. Its antigen is as yet unknown. CDR3 length: 16 amino acids. Germline V lookup: CDR1 SGHDT, CDR2 YYEEEE. V dropped 2 bases and J dropped 13 bases, with 25 bases sitting between them. The entry originates in a study of beta chain features in type 1 diabetes. Overall study results and limits: In the patient group, naive, central memory and Treg TCRB repertoires seemed more alike than in the healthy donor group.

Every isolated RNA sample was fully reverse transcribed, so sequencing captured expressed TCRB transcripts. TCRdb keeps only in-frame clones here, not all; method: immunoSEQ multiplex PCR. The data show fewer than 900,000 clones, roughly 15% seen once. The clonotype comes from a woman aged 18-35 years in good health. The V and J genes are TRBV5-6 and TRBJ2-1, with D perhaps TRBD2 (5 bases). Input material: naive CD4+ T cells from blood. Written as DNA, the CDR3 is TGTGCCAGCAGCTTACAAGGAGGCCCTGAACGACCCCCTCAGTTCTTC. It encodes CASSLQGGPERPPQFF. Together with reference TRBV5-6 and TRBJ2-1, the CDR3 gives the full variable domain: DAGVTQSPTHLIKTRGQQVTLRCSPKSGHDTVSWYQQALGQGPQFIFQYYEEEERQRGNFPDRFSGHQFPNYSSELNVNALLLGDSALYLCASSLQGGPERPPQFFGPGTRLTVL.